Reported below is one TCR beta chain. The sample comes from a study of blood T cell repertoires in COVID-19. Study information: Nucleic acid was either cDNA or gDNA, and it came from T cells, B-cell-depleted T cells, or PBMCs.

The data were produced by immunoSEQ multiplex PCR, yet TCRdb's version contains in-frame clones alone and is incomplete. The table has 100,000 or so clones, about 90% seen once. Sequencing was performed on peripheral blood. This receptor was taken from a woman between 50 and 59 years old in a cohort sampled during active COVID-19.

The CDR3 spells CASSWGGLTDTQYF. The CDR3 nucleotides read TGTGCCAGCAGTTGGGGGGGCCTCACAGATACGCAGTATTTT. V is TRBV28 and J is TRBJ2-3; maybe TRBD2 (7 bases). The V end was cut by 4 bases, the J end by 2 bases, with 10 bases between. This CDR3 region has 14 residues. The germline V gene has CDR1 MDHEN and CDR2 SYDVKM.